This T cell receptor beta chain was sequenced in a study of blood T cell repertoires in COVID-19. The overall study: The United States, Italy and Spain provided the acute and convalescent COVID-19 samples.

TCRdb keeps only in-frame clones here, not all; method: immunoSEQ multiplex PCR. The sample includes roughly 50,000 clones, 90% of them seen just once. The CDR3 consists of 16 residues. The V gene's germline CDR1 is LNHDA and CDR2 SQIVND (reference sequence). V lost 5 bases and J lost 4; bases outside the gene matches: 8. The origin of this receptor is a middle-aged woman with active COVID-19. Sequenced: peripheral blood. V usage is TRBV19 and J usage is TRBJ2-1; 10 nucleotides match TRBD2. The CDR3 nucleotides read TGTGCCAGTAGTCCGCGGACTAGCGGACTTTACAATGAGCAGTTCTTC. Translation: CASSPRTSGLYNEQFF.